Given below is one T cell receptor beta chain in context. As yet, its antigen is unknown. These data are taken from a study of regulatory T cells in long-lasting Graves disease. The study's findings and limits: The study examined only peripheral blood, not thyroid tissue. Among samples with persistent disease, TRBV28, TRBJ1-2 and TRBJ2-5 were favored. Relative to new patients (roughly 1,000), persistent patients exhibited greater sharing of public clonotypes (around 3,000).

Time point indicated: newly diagnosed GD, antithyroid drugs for less than 3 months. There was RNA extracted from PBMCs, and the TCR library was made from it. Arm-PCR of CDR3 regions with iRepertoire HTBI primers generated TCR beta libraries. A single record per CDR3 protein comes from TCRdb applying MiXCR to the multiplex PCR reads. Of about 620,000 distinct CDR3 sequences listed, 15% to 20% were seen once; the top ten hold 18%. The CDR3 spans 15 residues. V lost 2 bases to trimming and J lost 5 bases, with 15 bases between them. Germline values: CDR1 ENHRY, CDR2 SYGVKD. The data also belong to a second study, concerning T cells in Graves' hyperthyroidism and ophthalmopathy. Per that paper: Most clonotypes that expanded in the thyroid above 0.001 also showed up in blood.

The J gene is TRBJ2-5, the V gene TRBV10-3; possible D gene TRBD1, 6 bases. The origin of this receptor is a woman aged 25-40 years with Graves disease. The sample was peripheral blood mononuclear cells (PBMCs), taken at new diagnosis, from a patient treated with antithyroid drugs. The CDR3 sequence is CAISEVGGGGETQYF. DNA for the CDR3: TGTGCCATCAGTGAGGTAGGGGGTGGAGGCGAGACCCAGTACTTC.